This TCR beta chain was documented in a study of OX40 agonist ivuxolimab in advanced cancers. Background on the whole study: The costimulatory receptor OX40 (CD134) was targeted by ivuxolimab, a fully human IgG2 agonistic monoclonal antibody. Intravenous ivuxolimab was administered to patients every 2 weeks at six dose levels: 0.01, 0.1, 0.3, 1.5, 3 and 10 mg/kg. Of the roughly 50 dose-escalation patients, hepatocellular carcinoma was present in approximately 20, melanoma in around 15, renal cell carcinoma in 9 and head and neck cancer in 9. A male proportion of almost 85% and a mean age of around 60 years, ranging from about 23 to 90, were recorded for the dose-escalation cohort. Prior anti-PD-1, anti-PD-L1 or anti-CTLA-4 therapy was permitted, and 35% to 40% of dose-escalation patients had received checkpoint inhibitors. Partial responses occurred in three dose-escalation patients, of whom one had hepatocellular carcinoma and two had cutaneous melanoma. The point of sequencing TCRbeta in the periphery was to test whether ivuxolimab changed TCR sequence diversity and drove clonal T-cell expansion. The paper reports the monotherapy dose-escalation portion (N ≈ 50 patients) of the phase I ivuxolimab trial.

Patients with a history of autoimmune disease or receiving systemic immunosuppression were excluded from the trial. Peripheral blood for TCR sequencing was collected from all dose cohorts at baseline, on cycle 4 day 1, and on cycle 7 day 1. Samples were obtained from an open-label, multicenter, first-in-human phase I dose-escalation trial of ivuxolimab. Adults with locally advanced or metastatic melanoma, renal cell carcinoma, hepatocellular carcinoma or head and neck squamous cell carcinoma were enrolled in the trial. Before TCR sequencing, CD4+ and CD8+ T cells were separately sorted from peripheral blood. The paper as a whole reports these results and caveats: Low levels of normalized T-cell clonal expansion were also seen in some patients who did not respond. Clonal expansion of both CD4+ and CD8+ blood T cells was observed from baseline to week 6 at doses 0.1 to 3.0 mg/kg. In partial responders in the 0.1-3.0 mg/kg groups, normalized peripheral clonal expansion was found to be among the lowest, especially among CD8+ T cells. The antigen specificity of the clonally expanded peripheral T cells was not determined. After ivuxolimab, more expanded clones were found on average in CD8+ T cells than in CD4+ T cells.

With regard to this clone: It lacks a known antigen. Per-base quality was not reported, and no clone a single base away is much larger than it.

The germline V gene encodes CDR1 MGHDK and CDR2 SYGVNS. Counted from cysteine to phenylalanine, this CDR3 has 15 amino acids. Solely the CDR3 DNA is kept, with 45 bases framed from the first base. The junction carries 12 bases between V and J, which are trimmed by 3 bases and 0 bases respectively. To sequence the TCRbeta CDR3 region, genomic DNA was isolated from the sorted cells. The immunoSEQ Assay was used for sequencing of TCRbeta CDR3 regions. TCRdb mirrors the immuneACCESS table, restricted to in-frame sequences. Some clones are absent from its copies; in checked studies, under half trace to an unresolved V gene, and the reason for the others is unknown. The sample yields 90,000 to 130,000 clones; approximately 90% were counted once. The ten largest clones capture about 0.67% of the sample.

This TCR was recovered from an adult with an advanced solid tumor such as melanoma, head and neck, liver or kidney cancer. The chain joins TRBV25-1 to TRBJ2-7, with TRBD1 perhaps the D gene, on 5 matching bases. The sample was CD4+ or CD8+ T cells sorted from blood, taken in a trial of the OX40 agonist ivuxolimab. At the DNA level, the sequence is TGTGCCAGCAGTGATCCTACAGGTCCCTCCTACGAGCAGTACTTC. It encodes CASSDPTGPSYEQYF.